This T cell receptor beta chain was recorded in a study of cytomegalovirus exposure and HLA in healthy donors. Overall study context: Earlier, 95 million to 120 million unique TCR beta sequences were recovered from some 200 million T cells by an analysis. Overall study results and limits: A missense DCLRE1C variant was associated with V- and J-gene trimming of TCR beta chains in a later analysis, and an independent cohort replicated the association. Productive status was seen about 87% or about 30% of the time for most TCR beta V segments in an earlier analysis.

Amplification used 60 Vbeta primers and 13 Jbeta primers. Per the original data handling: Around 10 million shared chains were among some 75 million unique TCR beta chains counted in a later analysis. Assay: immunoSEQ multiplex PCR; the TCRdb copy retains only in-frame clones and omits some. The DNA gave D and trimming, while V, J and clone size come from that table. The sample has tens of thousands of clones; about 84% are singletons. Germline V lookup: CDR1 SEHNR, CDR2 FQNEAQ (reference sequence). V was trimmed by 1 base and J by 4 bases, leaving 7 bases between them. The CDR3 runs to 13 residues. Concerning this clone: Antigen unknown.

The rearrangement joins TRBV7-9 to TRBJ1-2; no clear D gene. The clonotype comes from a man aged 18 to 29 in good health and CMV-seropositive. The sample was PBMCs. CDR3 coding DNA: TGTGCCAGCAGCTTAGTAAGAGCCTATGGCTACACCTTC. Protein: CASSLVRAYGYTF.